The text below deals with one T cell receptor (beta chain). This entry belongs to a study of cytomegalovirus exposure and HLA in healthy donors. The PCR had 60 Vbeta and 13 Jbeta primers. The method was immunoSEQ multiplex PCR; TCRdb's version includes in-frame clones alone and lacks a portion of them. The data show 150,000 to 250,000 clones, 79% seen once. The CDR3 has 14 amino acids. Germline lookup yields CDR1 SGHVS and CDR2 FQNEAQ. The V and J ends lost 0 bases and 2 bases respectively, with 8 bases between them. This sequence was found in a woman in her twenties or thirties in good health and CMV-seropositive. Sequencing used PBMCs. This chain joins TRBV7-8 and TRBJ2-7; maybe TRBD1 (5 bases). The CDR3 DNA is TGTGCCAGCAGCTTAGCGGGGCCGGCCTACGAGCAGTACTTC. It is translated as CASSLAGPAYEQYF.